This is a list of T cell receptor beta chains from one sample in a study of follicular helper T cells after annual influenza vaccination. Repertoires were generated with immunoSEQ multiplex PCR, while TCRdb's copy carries only in-frame clones and drops some. The table includes 10,000 to 11,000 clones, approximately 80% detected once. The specimen comprised CXCR5+ CD38- circulating T follicular helper cells from blood, sampled 7 days after influenza vaccination. The receptors derive from an adult who received the influenza vaccine. Both conserved end residues are part of each CDR3. Each record gives: D gene, clone size, V gene, J gene, CDR3 protein, CDR3 DNA. A D gene is named only where the DNA matches it firmly. For some rows the clone size is stated as once, few or many, or as a class when expanded; others skip it.

D gene: TRBD1
clone size: .
V gene: TRBV4-1
J gene: TRBJ2-3
CDR3 protein: CASSQGDIQGTDTQYF
CDR3 DNA: TGCGCCAGCAGCCAAGGGGATATACAGGGGACAGATACGCAGTATTTT

D gene: TRBD1
clone size: .
V gene: TRBV29-1
J gene: TRBJ2-2
CDR3 protein: CSVGGALGTGELFF
CDR3 DNA: TGCAGCGTAGGGGGCGCGTTAGGTACCGGGGAGCTGTTTTTT

D gene: .
clone size: .
V gene: TRBV5-4
J gene: TRBJ1-6
CDR3 protein: CASSLASGTMNSPLHF
CDR3 DNA: TGTGCCAGCAGCTTGGCTTCCGGGACAATGAATTCACCCCTCCACTTT

D gene: .
clone size: .
V gene: TRBV18
J gene: TRBJ2-7
CDR3 protein: CASAAYEQYF
CDR3 DNA: TGTGCCAGCGCCGCCTACGAGCAGTACTTC

D gene: .
clone size: .
V gene: TRBV5-1
J gene: TRBJ2-1
CDR3 protein: CASSFESGLNEQFF
CDR3 DNA: TGCGCCAGCAGCTTTGAGAGCGGACTCAATGAGCAGTTCTTC

D gene: TRBD2
clone size: .
V gene: TRBV5-6
J gene: TRBJ2-7
CDR3 protein: CASSPIDGGAYEQYF
CDR3 DNA: TGTGCCAGCAGCCCCATCGACGGGGGGGCCTACGAGCAGTACTTC

D gene: .
clone size: .
V gene: TRBV5-1
J gene: TRBJ2-2
CDR3 protein: CASSLTGANTGELFF
CDR3 DNA: TGCGCCAGCAGCTTGACAGGAGCGAACACCGGGGAGCTGTTTTTT

D gene: .
clone size: .
V gene: TRBV9
J gene: TRBJ1-5
CDR3 protein: CASSEPLPTHPDNQPQHF
CDR3 DNA: TGTGCCAGCAGCGAGCCCCTCCCCACACACCCTGACAATCAGCCCCAGCATTTT

D gene: .
clone size: .
V gene: TRBV7-2
J gene: TRBJ1-4
CDR3 protein: CASSLTPQGTNEKLFF
CDR3 DNA: TGTGCCAGCAGCTTGACCCCCCAGGGAACTAATGAAAAACTGTTTTTT

D gene: .
clone size: few
V gene: TRBV10-1
J gene: TRBJ1-2
CDR3 protein: CASSESRGRGYTF
CDR3 DNA: TGCGCCAGCAGTGAAAGCAGGGGAAGGGGCTACACCTTC